The rows below give T cell receptor beta chains drawn from one sample of a study of blood T cell repertoires in COVID-19. The table came from immunoSEQ multiplex PCR; TCRdb's copy has only in-frame clones and leaves some out. The sample lists 150,000 to 200,000 clones; over 75% were seen once. Sample: peripheral blood. These receptors all stem from a man aged 70-80 years who had recovered from COVID-19. CDR3s include the opening cysteine and the closing phenylalanine or tryptophan. A D gene is named only where the DNA matches it firmly.

J gene: TRBJ2-1
CDR3 length: 18
D gene: TRBD2
V gene: TRBV25-1
CDR3 protein: CASSAERTSGSITDEQFF

J gene: TRBJ2-5
CDR3 length: 13
D gene: .
V gene: TRBV9
CDR3 protein: CASSVAGEETQYF

J gene: TRBJ1-3
CDR3 length: 18
D gene: TRBD1
V gene: TRBV7-2
CDR3 protein: CASSLASQQGSSGNTIYF

J gene: TRBJ2-3
CDR3 length: 16
D gene: TRBD2
V gene: TRBV6-2/TRBV6-3
CDR3 protein: CASSYSASGYTDTQYF

J gene: TRBJ2-5
CDR3 length: 15
D gene: TRBD1
V gene: TRBV3-1/TRBV3-2
CDR3 protein: CASSRSTGGGETQYF

J gene: TRBJ1-1
CDR3 length: 14
D gene: TRBD1
V gene: TRBV6-5
CDR3 protein: CASSSRTGNTEAFF

J gene: TRBJ1-1
CDR3 length: 12
D gene: TRBD1
V gene: TRBV7-2
CDR3 protein: CASSLTGGQAFF

J gene: TRBJ1-2
CDR3 length: 13
D gene: .
V gene: TRBV24-1
CDR3 protein: CAPPGEGGYGYTF

J gene: TRBJ1-2
CDR3 length: 16
D gene: TRBD1
V gene: TRBV4-1
CDR3 protein: CASSQDINRGDYGYTF

J gene: TRBJ1-6
CDR3 length: 16
D gene: .
V gene: TRBV9
CDR3 protein: CASSVDSTPYNSPLHF

J gene: TRBJ1-1
CDR3 length: 12
D gene: .
V gene: TRBV29-1
CDR3 protein: CSVELTNTEAFF

J gene: TRBJ2-1
CDR3 length: 15
D gene: .
V gene: TRBV7-2
CDR3 protein: CASSLDWASYNEQFF

J gene: TRBJ1-1
CDR3 length: 17
D gene: TRBD1
V gene: TRBV7-2
CDR3 protein: CASSLAKRDRRGSEAFF

J gene: TRBJ2-5
CDR3 length: 14
D gene: TRBD1
V gene: TRBV29-1
CDR3 protein: CSVDLGTEQETQYF

J gene: TRBJ1-5
CDR3 length: 14
D gene: .
V gene: TRBV7-9
CDR3 protein: CASSSGVSNQPQHF

J gene: TRBJ2-7
CDR3 length: 13
D gene: .
V gene: TRBV11-2
CDR3 protein: CASSFEGSYEQYF

J gene: TRBJ2-7
CDR3 length: 16
D gene: .
V gene: TRBV12-5
CDR3 protein: CASGLVGRANSYEQYF

J gene: TRBJ1-5
CDR3 length: 12
D gene: .
V gene: TRBV15
CDR3 protein: CAASQGPQPQHF

J gene: TRBJ2-2
CDR3 length: 15
D gene: .
V gene: TRBV5-1
CDR3 protein: CASSFSGDHTGELFF

J gene: TRBJ1-1
CDR3 length: 17
D gene: TRBD1
V gene: TRBV18
CDR3 protein: CASSPTPPGQGNTEAFF

J gene: TRBJ1-5
CDR3 length: 15
D gene: TRBD1
V gene: TRBV9
CDR3 protein: CASSVAGGSNQPQHF

J gene: TRBJ2-1
CDR3 length: 14
D gene: .
V gene: TRBV7-6
CDR3 protein: CASSFEGSYNEQFF

J gene: TRBJ1-5
CDR3 length: 17
D gene: .
V gene: TRBV15
CDR3 protein: CATSRDSAEDYNQPQHF

J gene: TRBJ2-7
CDR3 length: 15
D gene: .
V gene: TRBV28
CDR3 protein: CASSLLAGHSYEQYF

J gene: TRBJ2-3
CDR3 length: 17
D gene: TRBD2
V gene: TRBV24-1
CDR3 protein: CATSDFGLAGGSDTQYF

J gene: TRBJ2-7
CDR3 length: 14
D gene: .
V gene: TRBV3-1/TRBV3-2
CDR3 protein: CASSQRAAKDEQYF

J gene: TRBJ2-5
CDR3 length: 13
D gene: .
V gene: TRBV11-2
CDR3 protein: CASAASAVETQYF

J gene: TRBJ2-3
CDR3 length: 13
D gene: TRBD2
V gene: TRBV2
CDR3 protein: CAAASGETDTQYF

J gene: TRBJ2-1
CDR3 length: 17
D gene: .
V gene: TRBV5-1
CDR3 protein: CASSLLAGHTTGNEQFF

J gene: TRBJ2-2
CDR3 length: 17
D gene: TRBD1
V gene: TRBV5-4
CDR3 protein: CASSLASAGGATGELFF

J gene: TRBJ1-3
CDR3 length: 13
D gene: .
V gene: TRBV20-1
CDR3 protein: CSASARSGNTIYF

J gene: TRBJ2-2
CDR3 length: 18
D gene: TRBD2
V gene: TRBV9
CDR3 protein: CASSVATQTSGRAGELFF

J gene: TRBJ1-1
CDR3 length: 12
D gene: TRBD1
V gene: TRBV11-2
CDR3 protein: CASSWEQGRAFF

J gene: TRBJ1-2
CDR3 length: 15
D gene: TRBD1
V gene: TRBV7-2
CDR3 protein: CASSSAPTGVGGYTF

J gene: TRBJ2-7
CDR3 length: 14
D gene: TRBD2
V gene: TRBV7-2
CDR3 protein: CASSSSGGSYEQYF

J gene: TRBJ2-2
CDR3 length: 16
D gene: TRBD2
V gene: TRBV5-8
CDR3 protein: CASSLGLAGGIGELFF

J gene: TRBJ1-1
CDR3 length: 14
D gene: .
V gene: TRBV6-1
CDR3 protein: CASSELRAGTEAFF

J gene: TRBJ2-3
CDR3 length: 15
D gene: TRBD2
V gene: TRBV18
CDR3 protein: CASSPGLAGADTQYF

J gene: TRBJ1-1
CDR3 length: 14
D gene: .
V gene: TRBV28
CDR3 protein: CASSFGRVGTEAFF

J gene: TRBJ2-3
CDR3 length: 19
D gene: .
V gene: TRBV14
CDR3 protein: CASSRRGSGQGFVADTQYF

J gene: TRBJ1-1
CDR3 length: 14
D gene: TRBD1
V gene: TRBV18
CDR3 protein: CASSPDRTNTEAFF

J gene: TRBJ1-4
CDR3 length: 20
D gene: .
V gene: TRBV27
CDR3 protein: CASSFYRAGISTNSNEKLFF

J gene: TRBJ2-5
CDR3 length: 12
D gene: .
V gene: TRBV12-3/TRBV12-4
CDR3 protein: CASSSELETQYF

J gene: TRBJ1-1
CDR3 length: 13
D gene: .
V gene: TRBV7-3
CDR3 protein: CASSLGGFAEAFF

J gene: TRBJ1-1
CDR3 length: 16
D gene: .
V gene: TRBV9
CDR3 protein: CASSAYGGGGGTEAFF

J gene: TRBJ2-3
CDR3 length: 16
D gene: .
V gene: TRBV27
CDR3 protein: CASSLSASAGTDTQYF